This TCR beta chain was retrieved from a study of human T cells and chemical hapten exposure. Study details: Mostly female, the patients presented with alopecia areata, totalis or universalis.

This clonotype was seen at least ten times. Time point denoted: patch test 2, 6 weeks after DPC sensitization. Noted treatment: therapeutic diphenylcyclopropenone sensitization with weekly scalp DPC. V lost 5 bases and J lost 1, with 14 bases in between. There are 15 residues in the CDR3. Per the germline V gene, CDR1 is SGHAT and CDR2 is FQNNGV. TCRdb used MiXCR to reprocess the RACE reads, holding one entry per CDR3 protein. This table has some 27,000 distinct CDR3 sequences, 8.5% to 9.5% appearing once. Here the sequenced sample was whole blood, taken in connection with sensitization to the hapten diphenylcyclopropenone (DPC). The chain uses TRBV11-2 and TRBJ2-5; TRBD1 or TRBD2 may be the D gene (5 bases each). This clonotype originated in a man aged 25 to 45 with alopecia areata. Some clones in this sample may be carry-over from other donors' samples. As DNA, the CDR3 is TGTGCCAGCAGCGTGGGACCAACTCTCCAAGAGACCCAGTACTTC. Protein: CASSVGPTLQETQYF.